This TCR beta chain was recorded in a study of T-cell reconstitution after alpha-beta-depleted transplantation in children. Findings of the study overall: Several hundred graft clones that had expanded were reportedly the source of alpha-beta T cells about two months after transplant. Most T-cell counts and diversity one year after the transplant came from T cells that were newly produced. Surviving recipient cells, namely T cells and thymic progenitors, were the source of high day-60 TCRbeta diversity in some patients.

Note on this clonotype: Its matching antigen is unknown.

This CDR3 comprises 15 residues. Per the germline V gene, CDR1 is SGHKS and CDR2 is YYEKEE (reference sequence). V was trimmed by 4 bases and J by 4 bases, leaving 17 bases between them. The authors prepared the TCRbeta library with unique molecular identifiers. TCRdb itself ran the PCR reads through MiXCR, one entry per CDR3 protein. The table shows some 81,000 distinct CDR3 sequences, with 11% to 15% occurring only once. This specimen consisted of PBMCs, mostly from graft donor cells, obtained 180 days after TCRalphabeta/CD19-depleted stem cell transplant. This TCR was recovered from a male patient under 10 years old who had a stem cell transplant for acute lymphoblastic leukemia, so the T cells may come from the graft donor. The gene calls are TRBV5-5 and TRBJ1-2; tentatively, D is TRBD1 (6 bases). The CDR3 region is CASSPRRGGFYGYTF. The CDR3 bases are TGTGCCAGCAGCCCCCGGAGGGGGGGCTTCTATGGCTACACCTTC.